This T cell receptor beta chain was retrieved from a study of OX40 agonist ivuxolimab in advanced cancers. Overall study: Participants averaged roughly 57 years of age (range about 23 to 80) and were 82.7% male. Anti-PD-1, anti-PD-L1 or anti-CTLA-4 therapy given earlier was allowed, and 40% had some.

Collection of blood occurred at baseline, at cycle 4 day 1, and at cycle 7 day 1. With 2 bases removed from V and 0 bases from J, the gap between germline ends came to 10 bases. This CDR3 comprises 16 residues. Germline assignment: CDR1 KGHSH and CDR2 LQKENI. Sequencing used immunoSEQ multiplex PCR; TCRdb keeps in-frame clones, though not all of them. The repertoire holds roughly 76,000 clones, with 75% to 90% as singletons. The input for sequencing was CD4+ or CD8+ T cells sorted from blood, taken in a trial of the OX40 agonist ivuxolimab. V usage is TRBV18 and J usage is TRBJ2-2, with a possible D match to TRBD1 (6 bases). The clonotype comes from an adult with an advanced solid tumor such as melanoma, head and neck, liver or kidney cancer. The CDR3 DNA reads as TGTGCCAGCTCACCAGTTACAGGGACGAACACCGGGGAGCTGTTTTTT. It encodes CASSPVTGTNTGELFF.